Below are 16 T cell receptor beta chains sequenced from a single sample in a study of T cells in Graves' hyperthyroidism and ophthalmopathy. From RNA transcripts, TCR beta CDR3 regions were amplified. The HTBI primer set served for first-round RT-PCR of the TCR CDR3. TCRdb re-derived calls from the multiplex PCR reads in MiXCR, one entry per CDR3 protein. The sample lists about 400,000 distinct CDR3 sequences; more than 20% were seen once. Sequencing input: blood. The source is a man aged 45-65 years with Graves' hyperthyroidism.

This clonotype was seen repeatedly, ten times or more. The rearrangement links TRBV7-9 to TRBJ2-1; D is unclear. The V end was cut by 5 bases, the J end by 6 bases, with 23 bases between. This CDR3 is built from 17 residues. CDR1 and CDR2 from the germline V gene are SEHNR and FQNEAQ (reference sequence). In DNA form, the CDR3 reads TGTGCCAGCAGCCCCGACCTGCGCCCACGCAATCGCAATGAGCAGTTCTTC. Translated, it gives CASSPDLRPRNRNEQFF.

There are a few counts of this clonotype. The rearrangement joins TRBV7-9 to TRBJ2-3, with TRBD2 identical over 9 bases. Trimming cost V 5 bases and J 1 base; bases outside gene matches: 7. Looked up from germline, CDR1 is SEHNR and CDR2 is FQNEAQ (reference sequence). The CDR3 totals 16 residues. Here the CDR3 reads CASSLGLARGTDTQYF. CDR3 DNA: TGTGCCAGCAGCCTCGGACTAGCGAGAGGCACAGATACGCAGTATTTT.

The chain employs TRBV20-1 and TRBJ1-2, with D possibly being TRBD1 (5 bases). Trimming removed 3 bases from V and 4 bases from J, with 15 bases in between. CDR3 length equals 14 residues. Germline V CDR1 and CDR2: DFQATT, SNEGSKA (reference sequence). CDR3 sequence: CSASDGTGSYGYTF. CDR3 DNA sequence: TGCAGTGCTAGCGATGGGACTGGTAGCTATGGCTACACCTTC.

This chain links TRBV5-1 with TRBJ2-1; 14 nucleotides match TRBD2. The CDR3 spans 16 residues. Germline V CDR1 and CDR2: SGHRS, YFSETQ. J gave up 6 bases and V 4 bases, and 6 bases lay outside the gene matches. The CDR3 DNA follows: TGCGCCAGCAGCCGCGGGACTAGCGGGAGAGTCAATGAGCAGTTCTTC. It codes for CASSRGTSGRVNEQFF.

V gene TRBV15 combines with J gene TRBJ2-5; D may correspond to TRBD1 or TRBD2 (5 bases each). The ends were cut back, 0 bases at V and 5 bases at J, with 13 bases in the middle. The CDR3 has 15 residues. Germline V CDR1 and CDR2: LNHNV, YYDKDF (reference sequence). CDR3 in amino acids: CATSRDLAGSETQYF. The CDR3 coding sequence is TGTGCCACCAGCAGAGATCTCGCAGGGAGTGAGACCCAGTACTTC.

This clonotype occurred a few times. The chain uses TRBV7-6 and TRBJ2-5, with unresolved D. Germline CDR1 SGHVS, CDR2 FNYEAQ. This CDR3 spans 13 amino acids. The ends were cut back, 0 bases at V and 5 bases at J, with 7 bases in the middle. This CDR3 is CASSLAPFETQYF. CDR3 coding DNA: TGTGCCAGCAGCTTAGCGCCTTTTGAGACCCAGTACTTC.

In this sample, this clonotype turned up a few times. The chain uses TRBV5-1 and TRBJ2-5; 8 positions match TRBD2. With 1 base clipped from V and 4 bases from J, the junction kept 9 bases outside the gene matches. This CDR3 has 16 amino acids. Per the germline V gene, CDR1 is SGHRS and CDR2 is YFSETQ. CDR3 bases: TGCGCCAGCAGCTTGAACAGCGGGAGAATTAGAGAGACCCAGTACTTC. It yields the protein CASSLNSGRIRETQYF.

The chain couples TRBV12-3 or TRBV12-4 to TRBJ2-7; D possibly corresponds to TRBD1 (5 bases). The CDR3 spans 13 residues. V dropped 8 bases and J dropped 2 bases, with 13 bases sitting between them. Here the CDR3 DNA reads TGTGCCAGCGGCAGGACACCCCCCTACGAGCAGTACTTC. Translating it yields CASGRTPPYEQYF.

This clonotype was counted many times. The CDR3 sequence is CASSFGAKFLHDGYTF. The CDR3 nucleotides read TGTGCCAGCAGTTTCGGGGCAAAATTCCTCCATGACGGCTACACCTTC. The chain links TRBV28 to TRBJ1-2; a weak D match, TRBD1 (5 bases). The CDR3 is 16 amino acids. With 3 bases removed from V and 8 bases from J, the gap between germline ends came to 22 bases. From germline, CDR1 is MDHEN and CDR2 SYDVKM.

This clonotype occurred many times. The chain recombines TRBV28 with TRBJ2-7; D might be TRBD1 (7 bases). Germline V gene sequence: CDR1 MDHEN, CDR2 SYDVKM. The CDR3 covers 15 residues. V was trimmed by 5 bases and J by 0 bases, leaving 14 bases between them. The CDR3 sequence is CASSAPGGISYEQYF. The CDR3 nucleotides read TGTGCCAGCAGTGCGCCAGGGGGGATCTCCTACGAGCAGTACTTC.

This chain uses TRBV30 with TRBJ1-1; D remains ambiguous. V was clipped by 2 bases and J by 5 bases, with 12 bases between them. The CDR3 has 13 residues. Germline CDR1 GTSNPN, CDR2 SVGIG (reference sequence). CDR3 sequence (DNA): TGTGCCTGGAGTACCCTGAGGGCGACTGAAGCTTTCTTT. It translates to CAWSTLRATEAFF.

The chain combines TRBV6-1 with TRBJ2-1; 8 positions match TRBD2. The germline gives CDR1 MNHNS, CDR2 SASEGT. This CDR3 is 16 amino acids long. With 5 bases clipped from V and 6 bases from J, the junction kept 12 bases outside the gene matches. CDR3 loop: CASSSPGLGSRNEQFF. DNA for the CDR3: TGTGCCAGCAGTTCCCCGGGACTAGGGTCCCGCAATGAGCAGTTCTTC.

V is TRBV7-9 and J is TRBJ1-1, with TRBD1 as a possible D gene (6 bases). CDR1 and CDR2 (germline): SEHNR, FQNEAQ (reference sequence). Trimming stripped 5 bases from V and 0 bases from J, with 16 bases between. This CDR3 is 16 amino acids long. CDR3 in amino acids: CASSERGVLMNTEAFF. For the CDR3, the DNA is TGTGCCAGCAGCGAGAGGGGGGTCTTAATGAACACTGAAGCTTTCTTT.

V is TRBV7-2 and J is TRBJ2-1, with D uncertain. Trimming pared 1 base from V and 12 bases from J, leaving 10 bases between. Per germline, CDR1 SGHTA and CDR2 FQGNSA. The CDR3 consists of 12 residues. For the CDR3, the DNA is TGTGCCAGCAGCTTAGATTCCCGGGTGCAGTTCTTC. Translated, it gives CASSLDSRVQFF.

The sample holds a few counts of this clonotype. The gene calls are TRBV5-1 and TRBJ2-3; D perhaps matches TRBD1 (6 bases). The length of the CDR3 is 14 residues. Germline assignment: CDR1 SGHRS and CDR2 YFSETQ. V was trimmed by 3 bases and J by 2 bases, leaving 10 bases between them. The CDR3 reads CASSSTGPTDTQYF. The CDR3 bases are TGCGCCAGCAGCTCGACAGGCCCCACAGATACGCAGTATTTT.

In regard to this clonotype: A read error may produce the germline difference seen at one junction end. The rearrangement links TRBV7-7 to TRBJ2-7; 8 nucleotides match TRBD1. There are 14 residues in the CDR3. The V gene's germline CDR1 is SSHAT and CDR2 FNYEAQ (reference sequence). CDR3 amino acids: CASSVGTGVEEQYF. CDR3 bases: TGTGCTAGCAGCGTAGGGACAGGAGTGGAAGAGCAGTACTTC.